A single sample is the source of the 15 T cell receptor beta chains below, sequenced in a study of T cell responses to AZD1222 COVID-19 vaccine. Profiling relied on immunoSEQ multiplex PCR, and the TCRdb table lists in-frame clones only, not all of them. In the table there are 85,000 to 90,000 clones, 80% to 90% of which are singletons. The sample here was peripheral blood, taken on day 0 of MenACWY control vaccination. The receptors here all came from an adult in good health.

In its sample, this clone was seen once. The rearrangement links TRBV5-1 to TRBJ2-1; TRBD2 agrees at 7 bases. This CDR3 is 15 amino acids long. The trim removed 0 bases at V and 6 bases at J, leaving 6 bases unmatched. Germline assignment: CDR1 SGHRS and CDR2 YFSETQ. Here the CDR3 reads CASSLEASGRNEQFF. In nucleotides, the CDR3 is TGCGCCAGCAGCTTGGAGGCTAGCGGTCGCAATGAGCAGTTCTTC.

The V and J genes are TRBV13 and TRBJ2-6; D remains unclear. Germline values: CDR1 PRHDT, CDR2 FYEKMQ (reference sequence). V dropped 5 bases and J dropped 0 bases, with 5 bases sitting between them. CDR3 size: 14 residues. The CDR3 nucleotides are TGTGCCAGCAGCACGGGCTCTGGGGCCAACGTCCTGACTTTC. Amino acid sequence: CASSTGSGANVLTF.

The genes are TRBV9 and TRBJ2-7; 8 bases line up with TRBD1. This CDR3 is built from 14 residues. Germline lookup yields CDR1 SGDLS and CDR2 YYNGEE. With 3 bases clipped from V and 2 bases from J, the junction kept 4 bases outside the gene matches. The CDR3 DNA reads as TGTGCCAGCAGCGGGACAGGGAGAGCCTACGAGCAGTACTTC. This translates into CASSGTGRAYEQYF. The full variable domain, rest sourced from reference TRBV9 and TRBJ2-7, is DSGVTQTPKHLITATGQRVTLRCSPRSGDLSVYWYQQSLDQGLQFLIQYYNGEERAKGNILERFSAQQFPDLHSELNLSSLELGDSALYFCASSGTGRAYEQYFGPGTRLTVT.

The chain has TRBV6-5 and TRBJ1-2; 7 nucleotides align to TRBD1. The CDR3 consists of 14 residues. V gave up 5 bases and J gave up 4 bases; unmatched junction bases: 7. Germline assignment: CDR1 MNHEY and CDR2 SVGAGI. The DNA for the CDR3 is TGTGCCAGCAGTCCGTGGGACAGATCCTATGGCTACACCTTC. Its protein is CASSPWDRSYGYTF.

In DNA form, the CDR3 reads TGTGCCTGGAGGGATGACAGGGGGGACTATGGCTACACCTTC. Encoded protein: CAWRDDRGDYGYTF. The genes are TRBV30 and TRBJ1-2; 9 bases map to TRBD1. This CDR3 contains 14 residues. Germline V gives CDR1 GTSNPN, CDR2 SVGIG (reference sequence). Trimming cost V 3 bases and J 3 bases; bases outside gene matches: 5.

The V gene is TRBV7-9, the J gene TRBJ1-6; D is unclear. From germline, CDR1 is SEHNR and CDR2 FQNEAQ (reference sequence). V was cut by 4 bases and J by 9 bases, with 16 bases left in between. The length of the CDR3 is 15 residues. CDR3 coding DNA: TGTGCCAGCAGCTCGGGTGGGGTTAGTACTTCACCCCTCCACTTT. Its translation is CASSSGGVSTSPLHF.

CDR3 sequence reads: CASLRGVGTGELFF. CDR3 nucleotides: TGTGCCAGCCTCAGGGGGGTTGGGACCGGGGAGCTGTTTTTT. This chain joins TRBV2 and TRBJ2-2, with a tentative D call TRBD1 (7 bases). Germline lookup yields CDR1 SNHLY and CDR2 FYNNEI. The CDR3 spans 14 residues. V was clipped by 8 bases and J by 5 bases, with 15 bases between them.

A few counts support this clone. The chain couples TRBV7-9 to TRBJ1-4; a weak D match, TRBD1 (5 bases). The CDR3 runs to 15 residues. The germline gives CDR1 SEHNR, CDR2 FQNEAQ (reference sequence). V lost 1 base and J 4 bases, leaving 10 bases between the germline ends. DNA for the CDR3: TGTGCCAGCAGCTTAGGGGACGGTCGTAATGAAAAACTGTTTTTT. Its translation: CASSLGDGRNEKLFF.

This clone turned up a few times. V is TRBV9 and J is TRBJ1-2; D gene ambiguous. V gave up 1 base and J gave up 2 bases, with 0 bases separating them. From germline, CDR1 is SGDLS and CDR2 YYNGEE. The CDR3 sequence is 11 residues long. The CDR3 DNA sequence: TGTGCCAGCAGCGTAAACTATGGCTACACCTTC. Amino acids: CASSVNYGYTF.

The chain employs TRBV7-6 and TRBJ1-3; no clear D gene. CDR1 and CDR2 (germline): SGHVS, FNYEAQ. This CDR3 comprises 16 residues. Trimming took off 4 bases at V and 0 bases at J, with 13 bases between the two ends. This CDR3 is CASSSLQWNSGNTIYF. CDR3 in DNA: TGTGCCAGCAGCTCGCTACAATGGAACTCTGGAAACACCATATATTTT.

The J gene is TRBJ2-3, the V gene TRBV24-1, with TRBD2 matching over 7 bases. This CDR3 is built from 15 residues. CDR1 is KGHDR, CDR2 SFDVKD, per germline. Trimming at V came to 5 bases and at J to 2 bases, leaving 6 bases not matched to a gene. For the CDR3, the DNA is TGTGCCACCAGTGGGGCGGGGGAATCCACAGATACGCAGTATTTT. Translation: CATSGAGESTDTQYF.

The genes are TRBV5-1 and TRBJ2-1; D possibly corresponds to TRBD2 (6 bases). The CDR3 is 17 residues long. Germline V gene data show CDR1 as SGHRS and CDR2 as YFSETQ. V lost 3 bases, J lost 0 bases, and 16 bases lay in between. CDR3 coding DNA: TGCGCCAGCAGCTACTCCCTGGCGGGGAGCTCCTACAATGAGCAGTTCTTC. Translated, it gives CASSYSLAGSSYNEQFF.

The CDR3 DNA follows: TGTGCCAGCAGCTTCACCCGGGGGCCTTCTGAAGCTTTCTTT. Protein product: CASSFTRGPSEAFF. The gene calls are TRBV7-2 and TRBJ1-1, with D perhaps matching TRBD1 (6 bases). The germline V gene encodes CDR1 SGHTA and CDR2 FQGNSA. V shed 3 bases and J shed 6 bases, with 14 bases lying between them. The CDR3 contains 14 residues.

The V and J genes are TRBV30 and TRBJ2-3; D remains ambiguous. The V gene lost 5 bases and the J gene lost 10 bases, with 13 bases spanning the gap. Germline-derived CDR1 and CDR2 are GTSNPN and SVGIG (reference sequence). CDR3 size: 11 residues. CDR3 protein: CAWGQGTAQYF. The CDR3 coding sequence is TGTGCCTGGGGGCAAGGCACGGCGCAGTATTTT.

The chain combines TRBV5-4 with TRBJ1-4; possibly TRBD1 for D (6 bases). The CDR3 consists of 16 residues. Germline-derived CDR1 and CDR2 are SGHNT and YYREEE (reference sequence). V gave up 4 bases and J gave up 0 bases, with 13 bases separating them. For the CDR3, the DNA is TGTGCCAGCAGCCCGGGGGGCAGCTCAACTAATGAAAAACTGTTTTTT. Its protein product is CASSPGGSSTNEKLFF.